This T cell receptor (beta chain) is drawn from a study of shared clonotypes between healthy human individuals. Overall study findings and caveats: Naive subsets typically showed greater estimated richness than memory subsets. Sharing across four donors was highest in naive CD4 (around 5%) and lowest in memory CD8 (around 0.4%).

As for this clone: The antigen is not known.

The CDR3 length is 14 residues. CDR1 and CDR2 from the germline V gene are PRHDT and FYEKMQ (reference sequence). The junction had 4 bases not matched to a gene; V was cut back by 5 bases and J by 2 bases. Naive CD8 isolation took CD45RO-negative cells positively selected for CCR7 and excluded terminally differentiated effector memory CD45RA+ cells. Several immunoSEQ 96-well plates shared each subset's DNA, each plate a replicate. Generated by immunoSEQ multiplex PCR, the TCRdb table keeps only in-frame clones and is missing some. The sample shows hundreds of thousands of clones, 90% to 95% of them seen only once.

The chain recombines TRBV13 with TRBJ2-7, with TRBD1 matching over 9 bases. What was sequenced was naive CD8+ T cells sorted from blood. The receptor comes from a man aged 25 to 40 in good health. The CDR3 sequence is CASSNRDRAYEQYF. The CDR3, as DNA: TGTGCCAGCAGCAACCGGGACAGGGCCTACGAGCAGTACTTC.